This entry is about one TCR beta chain. The antigen is undetermined. These data come from a study of T cell clonotyping in hematopoietic cell transplantation. Overall study results and limits: Pathologically expanded recipient clonotypes increased progressively from day 30 to day 180 as diversity fell. Few recipient clonotypes overlapped donors; over 95% were de novo at given depth. Broader posttransplant TCR repertoire diversity was predicted by graft donor and pretransplant recipient Inverse Simpson Index values.

The repertoire was sequenced with immunoSEQ multiplex PCR; TCRdb's copy has only in-frame clones and lacks some. Here the sample spans 15,000 to 20,000 clones, approximately 79% being singletons. The receptor was derived from a man in his 60s in good health. Some clones in this sample may be carry-over from other donors' samples. The specimen was peripheral blood mononuclear cells.

The DNA for the CDR3 is TGTGCCACTGCATTGGGACTAGCGGGAGATCGCGAGCAGTACTTC. This gives the protein CATALGLAGDREQYF. This sequence joins TRBV10-3 and TRBJ2-7; 14 positions match TRBD2. V was pared by 10 bases and J by 6 bases, with 11 bases of the junction left unmatched. Germline V gene lookup returns CDR1 ENHRY and CDR2 SYGVKD. This CDR3 has 15 amino acids.